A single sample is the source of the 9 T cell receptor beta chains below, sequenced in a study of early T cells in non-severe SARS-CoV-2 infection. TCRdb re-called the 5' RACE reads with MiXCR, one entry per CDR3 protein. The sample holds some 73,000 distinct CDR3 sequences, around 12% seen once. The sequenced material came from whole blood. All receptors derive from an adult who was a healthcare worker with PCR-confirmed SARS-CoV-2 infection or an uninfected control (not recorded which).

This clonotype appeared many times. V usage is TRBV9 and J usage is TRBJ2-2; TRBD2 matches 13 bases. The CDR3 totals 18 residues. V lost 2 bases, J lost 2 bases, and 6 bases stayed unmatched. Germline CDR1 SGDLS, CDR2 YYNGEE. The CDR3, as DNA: TGTGCCAGCAGCGTGACATTGGGACTAGCGGGAAACACCGGGGAGCTGTTTTTT. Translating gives CASSVTLGLAGNTGELFF. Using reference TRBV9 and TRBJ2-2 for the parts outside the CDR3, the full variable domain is DSGVTQTPKHLITATGQRVTLRCSPRSGDLSVYWYQQSLDQGLQFLIQYYNGEERAKGNILERFSAQQFPDLHSELNLSSLELGDSALYFCASSVTLGLAGNTGELFFGEGSRLTVL.

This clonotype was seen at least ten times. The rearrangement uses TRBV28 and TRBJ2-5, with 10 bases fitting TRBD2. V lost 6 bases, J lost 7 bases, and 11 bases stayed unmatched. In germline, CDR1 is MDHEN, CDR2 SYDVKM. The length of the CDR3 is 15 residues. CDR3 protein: CASSPSGGGLWTQYF. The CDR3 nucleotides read TGTGCCAGCAGCCCGAGCGGGGGGGGCCTATGGACCCAGTACTTC.

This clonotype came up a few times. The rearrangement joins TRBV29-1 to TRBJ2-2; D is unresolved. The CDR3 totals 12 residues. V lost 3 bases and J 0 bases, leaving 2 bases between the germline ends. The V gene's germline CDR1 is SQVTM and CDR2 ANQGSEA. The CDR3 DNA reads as TGCAGCGTTGAGACGAACACCGGGGAGCTGTTTTTT. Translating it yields CSVETNTGELFF.

The CDR3 nucleotides are TGTGCCAGCAGCTTAGCCTTTGCGGGAGGGAACCAAGAGACCCAGTACTTC. Translating gives CASSLAFAGGNQETQYF. This chain connects TRBV7-2 to TRBJ2-5; the match to TRBD2 covers 9 bases. V lost 0 bases to trimming and J lost 0 bases; unmatched junction nucleotides: 5. The CDR3 totals 17 residues. Germline V gene sequence: CDR1 SGHTA, CDR2 FQGNSA. The full variable domain, its missing parts supplied by reference TRBV7-2 and TRBJ2-5, is GAGVSQSPSNKVTEKGKDVELRCDPISGHTALYWYRQSLGQGLEFLIYFQGNSAPDKSGLPSDRFSAERTGGSVSTLTIQRTQQEDSAVYLCASSLAFAGGNQETQYFGPGTRLLVL.

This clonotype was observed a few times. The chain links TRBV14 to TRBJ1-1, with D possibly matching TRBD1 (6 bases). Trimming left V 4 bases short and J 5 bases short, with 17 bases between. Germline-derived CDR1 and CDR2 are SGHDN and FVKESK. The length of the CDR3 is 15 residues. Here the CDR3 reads CASSLDRLRRTEAFF. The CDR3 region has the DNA TGTGCCAGCAGCCTCGACAGGTTACGGCGTACTGAAGCTTTCTTT.

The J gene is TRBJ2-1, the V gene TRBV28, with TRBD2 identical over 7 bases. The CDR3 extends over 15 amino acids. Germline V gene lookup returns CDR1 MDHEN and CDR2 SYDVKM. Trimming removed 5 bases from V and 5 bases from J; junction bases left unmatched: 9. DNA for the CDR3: TGTGCCAGCAGTCCGGCGGGAGTAAGGCACAATGAGCAGTTCTTC. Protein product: CASSPAGVRHNEQFF. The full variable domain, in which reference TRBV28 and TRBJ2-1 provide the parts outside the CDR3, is DVKVTQSSRYLVKRTGEKVFLECVQDMDHENMFWYRQDPGLGLRLIYFSYDVKMKEKGDIPEGYSVSREKKERFSLILESASTNQTSMYLCASSPAGVRHNEQFFGPGTRLTVL.

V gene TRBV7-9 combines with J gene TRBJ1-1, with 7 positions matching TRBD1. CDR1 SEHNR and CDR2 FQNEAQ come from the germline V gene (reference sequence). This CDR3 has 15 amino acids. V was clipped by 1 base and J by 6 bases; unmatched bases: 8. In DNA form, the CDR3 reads TGTGCCAGCAGCTTAGTCTCCGGGACAGAATCTGAAGCTTTCTTT. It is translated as CASSLVSGTESEAFF.

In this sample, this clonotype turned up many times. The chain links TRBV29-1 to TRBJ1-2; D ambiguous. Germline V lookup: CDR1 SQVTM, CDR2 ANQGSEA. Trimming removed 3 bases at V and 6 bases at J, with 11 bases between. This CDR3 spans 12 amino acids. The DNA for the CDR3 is TGCAGCGTTGAGGAGGGATGGGATGGCTACACCTTC. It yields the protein CSVEEGWDGYTF.

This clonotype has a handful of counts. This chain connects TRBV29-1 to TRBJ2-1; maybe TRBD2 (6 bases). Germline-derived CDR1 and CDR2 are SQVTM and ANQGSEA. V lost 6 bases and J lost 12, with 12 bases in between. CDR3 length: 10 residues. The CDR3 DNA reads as TGCAGCGTCCGTCGGGAGAGGCAGTTCTTC. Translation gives CSVRRERQFF.